The rows below give T cell receptor beta chains drawn from one sample of a study of blood T cells in healthy people across ages. MiXCR, run by TCRdb on the 5' RACE reads, gives a single entry per CDR3 protein. The sample holds about 930,000 distinct CDR3 sequences, roughly 28% seen once. The data also belong to a second study, concerning T cells of mothers and their children.

The sequenced material came from blood. All receptors derive from a woman between 40 and 50 years old in good health. The conserved cysteine and the conserved F or W are not part of the CDR3 here. Rows may omit the clone size; those that give it use once, few, many or a size class.

abundance: many
j_gene: TRBJ1-2
v_gene: TRBV6-5
CDR3aa: ASSYSLQGASYT

abundance: few
j_gene: TRBJ2-1
v_gene: TRBV6-6
CDR3aa: ASSYSVGRMDEQF

abundance: -
j_gene: TRBJ1-2
v_gene: TRBV4-3
CDR3aa: ASSPEGSPYGYT

abundance: few
j_gene: TRBJ2-1
v_gene: TRBV6-5
CDR3aa: ASSSSGVVSDEQF

abundance: few
j_gene: TRBJ1-1
v_gene: TRBV7-2
CDR3aa: ASSFRPQGSKTEAF

abundance: many
j_gene: TRBJ2-1
v_gene: TRBV7-9
CDR3aa: ASTQPWVGGDYNEQF

abundance: many
j_gene: TRBJ1-2
v_gene: TRBV20-1
CDR3aa: SASTNYGYT

abundance: -
j_gene: TRBJ2-3
v_gene: TRBV5-1
CDR3aa: ASSSTEGGDTQY

abundance: -
j_gene: TRBJ1-1
v_gene: TRBV7-8
CDR3aa: ASSLVGQGATEAF

abundance: -
j_gene: TRBJ1-5
v_gene: TRBV6-2/TRBV6-3
CDR3aa: ASSTNHRGRDQPQH

abundance: -
j_gene: TRBJ2-5
v_gene: TRBV7-6
CDR3aa: ASSLVSGGAGVETQY

abundance: few
j_gene: TRBJ2-1
v_gene: TRBV20-1
CDR3aa: SARRDWGTRRHNEQF

abundance: many
j_gene: TRBJ1-2
v_gene: TRBV6-6
CDR3aa: ASSRDRAQGYT

abundance: few
j_gene: TRBJ1-5
v_gene: TRBV12-3/TRBV12-4
CDR3aa: ASSLDRIAQPQH

abundance: -
j_gene: TRBJ1-2
v_gene: TRBV7-9
CDR3aa: ASSFGPAYGYT

abundance: -
j_gene: TRBJ2-1
v_gene: TRBV20-1
CDR3aa: SAREPFHYNEQF

abundance: -
j_gene: TRBJ1-5
v_gene: TRBV19
CDR3aa: ASTAGFYSNQPQH

abundance: few
j_gene: TRBJ1-6
v_gene: TRBV3-1
CDR3aa: ASSQGAGARNSPLH

abundance: few
j_gene: TRBJ2-1
v_gene: TRBV5-1
CDR3aa: ASSLGVSAGLARPDNEQF

abundance: -
j_gene: TRBJ1-2
v_gene: TRBV27
CDR3aa: ASSVGATNYGYT

abundance: -
j_gene: TRBJ2-6
v_gene: TRBV12-3/TRBV12-4
CDR3aa: ASNLGSSGANVLT

abundance: -
j_gene: TRBJ1-6
v_gene: TRBV20-1
CDR3aa: RAKQGNSPLH

abundance: many
j_gene: TRBJ1-1
v_gene: TRBV29-1
CDR3aa: SVEIDRATEAF

abundance: few
j_gene: TRBJ1-1
v_gene: TRBV19
CDR3aa: ASSGGQLPEAF

abundance: many
j_gene: TRBJ1-2
v_gene: TRBV20-1
CDR3aa: SARKAGRQWDGYT

abundance: -
j_gene: TRBJ2-2
v_gene: TRBV7-9
CDR3aa: ASSGAAGELF

abundance: few
j_gene: TRBJ1-2
v_gene: TRBV5-1
CDR3aa: ASSLEYDRGGFGYT

abundance: many
j_gene: TRBJ2-5
v_gene: TRBV27
CDR3aa: ASSLSKTGRGETQY

abundance: -
j_gene: TRBJ2-5
v_gene: TRBV5-1
CDR3aa: ASSPGQTSETQY

abundance: many
j_gene: TRBJ2-1
v_gene: TRBV5-1
CDR3aa: ASSLNRQENEQF

abundance: once
j_gene: TRBJ2-3
v_gene: TRBV24-1
CDR3aa: ATKEASDTDTQY

abundance: many
j_gene: TRBJ2-5
v_gene: TRBV7-2
CDR3aa: ASSLELAGGKGTQY

abundance: -
j_gene: TRBJ2-1
v_gene: TRBV4-1
CDR3aa: ASSQASGSSYNEQF

abundance: few
j_gene: TRBJ1-1
v_gene: TRBV12-3/TRBV12-4
CDR3aa: ASGAAANTEAF

abundance: few
j_gene: TRBJ2-5
v_gene: TRBV3-1
CDR3aa: ASSQTLTQY

abundance: many
j_gene: TRBJ2-7
v_gene: TRBV9
CDR3aa: ASSVGPGLRGQY

abundance: many
j_gene: TRBJ1-2
v_gene: TRBV5-5
CDR3aa: ATKGVPSDGYT

abundance: few
j_gene: TRBJ1-2
v_gene: TRBV29-1
CDR3aa: SVGTGGGGSYGYT

abundance: -
j_gene: TRBJ2-1
v_gene: TRBV25-1
CDR3aa: ASSEYVGPGALSYNEQF

abundance: -
j_gene: TRBJ1-5
v_gene: TRBV18
CDR3aa: ASSPQQHSNQPQH

abundance: few
j_gene: TRBJ1-5
v_gene: TRBV18
CDR3aa: ASSPQMMEWNQPQH

abundance: -
j_gene: TRBJ1-1
v_gene: TRBV4-1
CDR3aa: ASSQEARGHLAF

abundance: many
j_gene: TRBJ2-5
v_gene: TRBV6-5
CDR3aa: ASSYGYSDWETQY

abundance: -
j_gene: TRBJ1-1
v_gene: TRBV5-1
CDR3aa: ASSSRGGAENTEAF

abundance: once
j_gene: TRBJ1-1
v_gene: TRBV7-9
CDR3aa: ASSLDRAAF

abundance: -
j_gene: TRBJ2-1
v_gene: TRBV28
CDR3aa: ASLLAGGPRNEQF

abundance: few
j_gene: TRBJ2-3
v_gene: TRBV6-1
CDR3aa: ASSWQEGSTQY